This TCR beta chain was profiled in a study of T cells in tuberculosis. The wider study: A South African cohort included IGRA-negative adolescents, latently infected IGRA-positive adolescents and adults with active tuberculosis.

The CDR3 extends over 15 amino acids. Germline V lookup: CDR1 KGHSH, CDR2 LQKENI. V gave up 0 bases and J gave up 4 bases; unmatched junction bases: 3. About this clone: Antigen specificity is unknown.

Findings and limits, study-wide: Cases with active tuberculosis were adults, while controls were adolescents. The TCR-beta difference was not significant; alpha differences partly reflected length.

The data were produced by immunoSEQ multiplex PCR, yet TCRdb's version contains in-frame clones alone and is incomplete. Of approximately 31,000 clones in the sample, 86% were seen once. Time point given: new active TB diagnosis, blood taken before or within 7 days of starting treatment. Included patients were adults of at least 18, HIV-seronegative, South African. This clonotype originated in an adult with tuberculosis. Sequencing used PBMCs, obtained at tuberculosis diagnosis. The J gene is TRBJ1-1, the V gene TRBV18; TRBD1 matches at 9 bases. The chain's CDR3 is CASSPPGQGITEAFF. The CDR3 region has the DNA TGTGCCAGCTCACCACCAGGACAGGGGATCACTGAAGCTTTCTTT.